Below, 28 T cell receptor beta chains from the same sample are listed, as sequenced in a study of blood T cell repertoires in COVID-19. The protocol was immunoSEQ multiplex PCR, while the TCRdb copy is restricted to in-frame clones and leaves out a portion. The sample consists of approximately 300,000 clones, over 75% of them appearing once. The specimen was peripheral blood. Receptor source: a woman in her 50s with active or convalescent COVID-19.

The CDR3 spells CASSFGGGDYEQYF. In nucleotides, the CDR3 is TGTGCCAGCAGCTTCGGGGGGGGCGACTACGAGCAGTACTTC. This chain links TRBV7-9 with TRBJ2-7; 8 nucleotides line up with TRBD2. V gave up 3 bases and J gave up 3 bases; unmatched junction bases: 4. Germline assignment: CDR1 SEHNR and CDR2 FQNEAQ (reference sequence). This CDR3 comprises 14 residues. Variable domain in full (rest from reference TRBV7-9 and TRBJ2-7): DTGVSQNPRHKITKRGQNVTFRCDPISEHNRLYWYRQTLGQGPEFLTYFQNEAQLEKSRLLSDRFSAERPKGSFSTLEIQRTEQGDSAMYLCASSFGGGDYEQYFGPGTRLTVT.

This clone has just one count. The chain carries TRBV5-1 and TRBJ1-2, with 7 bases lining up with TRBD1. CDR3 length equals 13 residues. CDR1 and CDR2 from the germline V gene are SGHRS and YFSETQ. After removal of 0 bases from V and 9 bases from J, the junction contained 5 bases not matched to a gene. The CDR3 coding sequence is TGCGCCAGCAGCTTGGGACAGGGAATGAGCTACACCTTC. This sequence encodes CASSLGQGMSYTF.

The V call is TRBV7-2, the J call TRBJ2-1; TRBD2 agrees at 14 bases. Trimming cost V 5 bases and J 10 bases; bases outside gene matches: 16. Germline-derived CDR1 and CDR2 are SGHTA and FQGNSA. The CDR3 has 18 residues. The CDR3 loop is CASSKQGLAGAQASEQFF. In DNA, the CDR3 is TGTGCCAGCAGCAAGCAGGGACTAGCGGGAGCTCAGGCCTCAGAGCAGTTCTTC.

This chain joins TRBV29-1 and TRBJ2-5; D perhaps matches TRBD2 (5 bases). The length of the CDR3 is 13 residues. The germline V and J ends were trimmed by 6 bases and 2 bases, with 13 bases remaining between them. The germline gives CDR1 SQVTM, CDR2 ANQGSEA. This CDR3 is CSVDAEGQETQYF. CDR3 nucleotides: TGCAGCGTGGACGCCGAGGGACAAGAGACCCAGTACTTC.

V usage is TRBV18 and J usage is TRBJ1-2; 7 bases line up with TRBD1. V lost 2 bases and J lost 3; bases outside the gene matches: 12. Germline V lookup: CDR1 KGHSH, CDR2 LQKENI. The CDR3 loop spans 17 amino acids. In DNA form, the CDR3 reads TGTGCCAGCTCACCAGAAGGAGGGGGCAGAACCGACTATGGCTACACCTTC. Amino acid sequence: CASSPEGGGRTDYGYTF.

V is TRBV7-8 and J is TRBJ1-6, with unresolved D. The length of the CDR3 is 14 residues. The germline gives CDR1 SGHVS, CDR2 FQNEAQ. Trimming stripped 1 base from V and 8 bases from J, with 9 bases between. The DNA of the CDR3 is TGTGCCAGCAGCTTAGAAGTGGCCTATTCACCCCTCCACTTT. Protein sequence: CASSLEVAYSPLHF. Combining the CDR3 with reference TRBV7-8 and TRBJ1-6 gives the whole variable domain GAGVSQSPRYKVAKRGQDVALRCDPISGHVSLFWYQQALGQGPEFLTYFQNEAQLDKSGLPSDRFFAERPEGSVSTLKIQRTQQEDSAVYLCASSLEVAYSPLHFGNGTRLTVT.

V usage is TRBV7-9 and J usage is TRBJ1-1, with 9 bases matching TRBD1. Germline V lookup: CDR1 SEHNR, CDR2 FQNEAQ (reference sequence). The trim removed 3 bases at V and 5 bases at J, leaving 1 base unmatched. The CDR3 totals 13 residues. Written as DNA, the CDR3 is TGTGCCAGCAGCTTCGACAGGGGGACTGAAGCTTTCTTT. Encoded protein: CASSFDRGTEAFF.

CDR3 sequence (DNA): TGTGCCAGCAGCTTAAGGGGGCCGGTGGACGAAAAACTGTTTTTT. It encodes CASSLRGPVDEKLFF. The V and J genes are TRBV5-6 and TRBJ1-4; 7 bases fit TRBD1. The CDR3 has 15 amino acids. Trimming cost V 2 bases and J 8 bases; bases outside gene matches: 9. The germline V gene has CDR1 SGHDT and CDR2 YYEEEE.

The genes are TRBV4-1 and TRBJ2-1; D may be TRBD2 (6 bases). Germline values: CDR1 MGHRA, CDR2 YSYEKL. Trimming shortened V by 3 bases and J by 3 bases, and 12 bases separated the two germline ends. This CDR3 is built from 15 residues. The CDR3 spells CASSQGGGVYNEQFF. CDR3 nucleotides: TGCGCCAGCAGCCAGGGTGGAGGGGTCTACAATGAGCAGTTCTTC.

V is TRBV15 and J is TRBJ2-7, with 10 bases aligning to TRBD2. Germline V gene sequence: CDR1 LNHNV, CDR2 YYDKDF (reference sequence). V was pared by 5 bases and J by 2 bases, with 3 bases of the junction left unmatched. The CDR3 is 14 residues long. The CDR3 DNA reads TGTGCCACCAGCGTAGCGGGAGGAACCTACGAGCAGTACTTC. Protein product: CATSVAGGTYEQYF.

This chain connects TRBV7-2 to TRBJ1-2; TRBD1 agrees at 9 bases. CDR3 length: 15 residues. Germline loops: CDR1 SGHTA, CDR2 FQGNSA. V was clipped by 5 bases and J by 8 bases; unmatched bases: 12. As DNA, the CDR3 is TGTGCCAGCAGCCCAGCCCCCGGGACAGGGAGCGGCTACACCTTC. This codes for CASSPAPGTGSGYTF.

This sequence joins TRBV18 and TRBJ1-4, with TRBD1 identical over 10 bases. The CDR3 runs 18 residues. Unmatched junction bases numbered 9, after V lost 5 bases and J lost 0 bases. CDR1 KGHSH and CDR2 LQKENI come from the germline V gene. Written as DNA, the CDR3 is TGTGCCAGCTCAGACAGGGACAGGGGCATCGCAACTAATGAAAAACTGTTTTTT. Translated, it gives CASSDRDRGIATNEKLFF.

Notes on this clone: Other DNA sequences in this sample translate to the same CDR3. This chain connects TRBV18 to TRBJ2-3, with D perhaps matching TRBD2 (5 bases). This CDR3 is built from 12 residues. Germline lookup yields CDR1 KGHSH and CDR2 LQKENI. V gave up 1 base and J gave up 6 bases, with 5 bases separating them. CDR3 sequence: CASSPRGDTQYF. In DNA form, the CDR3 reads TGTGCCAGCTCACCACGAGGGGATACGCAGTATTTT.

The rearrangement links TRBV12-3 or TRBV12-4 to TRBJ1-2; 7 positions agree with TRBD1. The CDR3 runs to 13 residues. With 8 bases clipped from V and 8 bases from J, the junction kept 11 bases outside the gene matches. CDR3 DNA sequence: TGTGCCAGCGAGACACAGGGGTATTTCGGCTACACCTTC. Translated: CASETQGYFGYTF.

The DNA for the CDR3 is TGCAGTGCTAGTTCCCAGGCCCCCCTGCCTGAAGCTTTCTTT. Residues: CSASSQAPLPEAFF. The J gene is TRBJ1-1, the V gene TRBV20-1; D unclear. Trimming took off 3 bases at V and 6 bases at J, with 17 bases between the two ends. Germline V gives CDR1 DFQATT, CDR2 SNEGSKA (reference sequence). The CDR3 covers 14 residues.

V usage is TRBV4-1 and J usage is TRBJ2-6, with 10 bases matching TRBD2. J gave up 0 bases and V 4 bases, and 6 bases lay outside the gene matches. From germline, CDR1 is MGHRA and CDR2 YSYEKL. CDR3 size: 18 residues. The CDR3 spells CASSLWLAGDSGANVLTF. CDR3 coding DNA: TGCGCCAGCAGCCTATGGCTAGCGGGGGACTCTGGGGCCAACGTCCTGACTTTC.

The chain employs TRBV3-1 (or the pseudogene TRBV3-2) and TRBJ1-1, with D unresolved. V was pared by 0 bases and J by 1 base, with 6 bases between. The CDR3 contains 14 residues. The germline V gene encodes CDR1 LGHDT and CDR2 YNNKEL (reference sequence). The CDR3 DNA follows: TGTGCCAGCAGCCAAGATACGAGGAACACTGAAGCTTTCTTT. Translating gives CASSQDTRNTEAFF.

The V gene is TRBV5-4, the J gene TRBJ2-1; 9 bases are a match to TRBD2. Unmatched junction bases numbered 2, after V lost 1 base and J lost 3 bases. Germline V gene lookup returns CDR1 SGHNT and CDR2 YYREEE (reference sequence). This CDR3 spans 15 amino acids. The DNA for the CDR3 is TGTGCCAGCAGCTTGTATAGCGGGGGCTACAATGAGCAGTTCTTC. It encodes CASSLYSGGYNEQFF.

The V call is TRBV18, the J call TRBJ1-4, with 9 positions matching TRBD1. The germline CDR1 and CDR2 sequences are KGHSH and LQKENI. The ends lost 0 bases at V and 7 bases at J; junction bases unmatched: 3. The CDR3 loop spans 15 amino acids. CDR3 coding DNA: TGTGCCAGCTCACCACCACAGGGGGCGGGTGAAAAACTGTTTTTT. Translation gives CASSPPQGAGEKLFF.

The CDR3 loop reads CASSPPGQGPRRAFF. CDR3 nucleotide sequence: TGTGCCAGTAGTCCCCCGGGACAGGGGCCTAGGCGAGCTTTCTTT. This rearrangement joins TRBV19 to TRBJ1-1; 10 bases fit TRBD1. Germline values: CDR1 LNHDA, CDR2 SQIVND (reference sequence). The CDR3 loop spans 15 amino acids. V lost 5 bases, J lost 10 bases, and 13 bases stayed unmatched.

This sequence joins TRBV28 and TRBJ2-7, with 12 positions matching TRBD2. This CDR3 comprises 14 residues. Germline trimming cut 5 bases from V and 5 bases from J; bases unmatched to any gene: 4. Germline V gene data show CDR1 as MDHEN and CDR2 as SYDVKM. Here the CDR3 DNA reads TGTGCCAGCAGTACCCTAGCGGGAGGGAACGAGCAGTACTTC. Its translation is CASSTLAGGNEQYF.

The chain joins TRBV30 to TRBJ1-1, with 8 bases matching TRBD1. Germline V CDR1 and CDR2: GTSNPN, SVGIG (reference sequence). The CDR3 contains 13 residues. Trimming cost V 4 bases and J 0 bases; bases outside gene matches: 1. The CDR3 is CAWIRGLNTEAFF. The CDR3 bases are TGTGCCTGGATCAGGGGGCTGAACACTGAAGCTTTCTTT.

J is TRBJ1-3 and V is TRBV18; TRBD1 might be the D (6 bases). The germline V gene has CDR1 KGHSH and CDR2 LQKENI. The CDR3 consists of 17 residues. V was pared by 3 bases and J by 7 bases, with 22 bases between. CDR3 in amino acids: CASSPPGDNSIGNTIYF. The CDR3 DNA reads TGTGCCAGCTCACCGCCAGGGGACAACTCAATCGGTAACACCATATATTTT. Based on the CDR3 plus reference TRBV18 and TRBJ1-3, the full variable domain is NAGVMQNPRHLVRRRGQEARLRCSPMKGHSHVYWYRQLPEEGLKFMVYLQKENIIDESGMPKERFSAEFPKEGPSILRIQQVVRGDSAAYFCASSPPGDNSIGNTIYFGEGSWLTVV.

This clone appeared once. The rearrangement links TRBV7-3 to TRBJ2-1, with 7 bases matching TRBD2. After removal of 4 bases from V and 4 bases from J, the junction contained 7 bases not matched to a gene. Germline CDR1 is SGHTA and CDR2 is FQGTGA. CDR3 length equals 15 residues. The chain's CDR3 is CASSSSSGPYNEQFF. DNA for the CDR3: TGTGCCAGCAGCTCATCTAGCGGACCTTACAATGAGCAGTTCTTC.

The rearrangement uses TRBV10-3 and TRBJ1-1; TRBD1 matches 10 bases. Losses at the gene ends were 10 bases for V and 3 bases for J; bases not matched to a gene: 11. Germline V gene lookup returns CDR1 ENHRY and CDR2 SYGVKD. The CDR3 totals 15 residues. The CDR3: CATNDLDRGDTEAFF. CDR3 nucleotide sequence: TGTGCCACTAACGACCTGGACAGGGGGGACACTGAAGCTTTCTTT.

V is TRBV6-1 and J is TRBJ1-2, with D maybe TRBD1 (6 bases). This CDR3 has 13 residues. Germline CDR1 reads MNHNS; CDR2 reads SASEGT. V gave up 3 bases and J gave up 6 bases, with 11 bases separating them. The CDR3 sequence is CASSDIQGNGYTF. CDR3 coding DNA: TGTGCCAGCAGTGATATACAGGGTAATGGCTACACCTTC.

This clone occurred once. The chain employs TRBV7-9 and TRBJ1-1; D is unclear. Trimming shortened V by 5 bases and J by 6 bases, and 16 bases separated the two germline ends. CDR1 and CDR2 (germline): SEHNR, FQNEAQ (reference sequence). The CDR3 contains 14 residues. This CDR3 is CASSPTPGSPEAFF. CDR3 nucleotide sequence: TGTGCCAGCAGCCCGACACCGGGAAGTCCTGAAGCTTTCTTT.

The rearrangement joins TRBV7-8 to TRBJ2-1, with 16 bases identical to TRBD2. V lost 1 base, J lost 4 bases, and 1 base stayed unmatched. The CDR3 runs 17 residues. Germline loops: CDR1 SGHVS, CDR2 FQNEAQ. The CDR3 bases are TGTGCCAGCAGCTTAGAGGGACTAGCGGGAGGGTACAATGAGCAGTTCTTC. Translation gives CASSLEGLAGGYNEQFF.